This TCR beta chain was found in a study of identical twins. TCRdb re-called the 5' RACE reads with MiXCR, one entry per CDR3 protein. The sample includes about 700,000 distinct CDR3 sequences, 5.5% to 6.5% of them seen just once. The V and J ends lost 1 base and 5 bases respectively, with 8 bases between them. The germline V gene has CDR1 DFQATT and CDR2 SNEGSKA (reference sequence). The CDR3 has 12 residues. This clonotype originated in a man between 18 and 29 years old in good health. The sample comprised naive T cells sorted from blood. The chain joins TRBV20-1 to TRBJ1-1; unclear D gene. CDR3 DNA: TGCAGTGCTAGAGTAGTTACGACTGAAGCTTTCTTT. It specifies CSARVVTTEAFF.